These 18 T cell receptor beta chains share one sample of origin, sequenced in a study of T cell responses to AZD1222 COVID-19 vaccine. Profiling relied on immunoSEQ multiplex PCR, and the TCRdb table lists in-frame clones only, not all of them. The sample comprises about 150,000 clones, around nine tenths of which are singletons, and approximately 3% rests with the top ten. The sequencing used peripheral blood, collected on day 0 of AZD1222 vaccination. Receptor source: an adult in good health.

This clone was counted a single time. J is TRBJ1-3 and V is TRBV10-3; no definite D call. The CDR3 is 16 amino acids. V lost 7 bases and J 0 bases, leaving 16 bases between the germline ends. Germline V gene sequence: CDR1 ENHRY, CDR2 SYGVKD. CDR3 DNA sequence: TGTGCCATCAAAGACTCGCTGCCCAGCTCTGGAAACACCATATATTTT. This translates into CAIKDSLPSSGNTIYF.

V and J are TRBV27 and TRBJ2-7; TRBD1 is a possible D gene (5 bases). Looked up from germline, CDR1 is MNHEY and CDR2 is SMNVEV (reference sequence). The V and J ends lost 5 bases and 9 bases respectively, with 20 bases between them. The CDR3 loop spans 14 amino acids. The CDR3 region has the DNA TGTGCCAGCAGTCCTATGGCCGTTCCAGGGTTGCAGTACTTC. Protein product: CASSPMAVPGLQYF.

V and J are TRBV6-5 and TRBJ2-7, with TRBD2 matching 10 bases. After removal of 6 bases from V and 1 base from J, the junction contained 6 bases not matched to a gene. Per germline, CDR1 MNHEY and CDR2 SVGAGI. The CDR3 is made up of 15 amino acids. Here the CDR3 reads CASSLLAGLSYEQYF. CDR3 sequence (DNA): TGTGCCAGCAGCCTACTAGCGGGGTTATCCTACGAGCAGTACTTC.

The V call is TRBV6-5, the J call TRBJ2-7; no clear D gene. Deletions cut 10 bases from V and 5 bases from J, with 12 bases between. CDR3 length: 11 residues. Germline V gene data show CDR1 as MNHEY and CDR2 as SVGAGI. CDR3 protein: CATQHGHEQYF. The CDR3 nucleotides are TGTGCCACCCAACACGGTCACGAGCAGTACTTC.

The rearrangement uses TRBV2 and TRBJ1-6, with D unclear. The CDR3 runs 11 residues. Trimming stripped 1 base from V and 13 bases from J, with 5 bases between. Germline lookup yields CDR1 SNHLY and CDR2 FYNNEI. The CDR3 loop is CASSEGGPLHF. DNA of the CDR3: TGTGCCAGCAGTGAAGGAGGGCCCCTCCACTTT. The full variable domain, in which reference TRBV2 and TRBJ1-6 provide the parts outside the CDR3, is EPEVTQTPSHQVTQMGQEVILRCVPISNHLYFYWYRQILGQKVEFLVSFYNNEISEKSEIFDDQFSVERPDGSNFTLKIRSTKLEDSAMYFCASSEGGPLHFGNGTRLTVT.

This clone was observed a single time. This sequence joins TRBV30 and TRBJ1-2; the D is unclear. The CDR3 consists of 17 residues. Germline lookup yields CDR1 GTSNPN and CDR2 SVGIG (reference sequence). V was shortened by 7 bases and J by 4 bases, with 28 bases between the two germline ends. CDR3 coding DNA: TGTGCCTCCCATATTAACCCATTACATGGGATTCCCTATGGCTACACCTTC. Translation: CASHINPLHGIPYGYTF.

The rearrangement joins TRBV4-3 to TRBJ2-7; D is possibly TRBD1 (6 bases). With 0 bases removed from V and 1 base from J, the gap between germline ends came to 16 bases. This CDR3 contains 17 residues. From germline, CDR1 is LGHNA and CDR2 YSLEER. CDR3 residues: CASSQDFTGRLSYEQYF. CDR3 sequence (DNA): TGCGCCAGCAGCCAAGATTTCACAGGGCGGTTGTCCTACGAGCAGTACTTC.

This clone was counted a few times. The chain uses TRBV2 and TRBJ2-3, with 8 bases aligning to TRBD2. The germline gives CDR1 SNHLY, CDR2 FYNNEI. The CDR3 sequence is 16 residues long. The V gene end was trimmed by 4 bases and the J gene end by 6 bases; junction bases not matched to a gene: 12. The CDR3 DNA sequence: TGTGCCAGCAGTGCGTCTCGTAGCGGGAAGACGGATACGCAGTATTTT. Translation: CASSASRSGKTDTQYF.

The chain recombines TRBV19 with TRBJ2-1; 7 bases fit TRBD1. V shed 6 bases, J shed 3 bases, and the junction held 5 bases outside the gene matches. The germline V gene encodes CDR1 LNHDA and CDR2 SQIVND (reference sequence). The CDR3 is 14 residues long. Here the CDR3 reads CASSYRGGYNEQFF. Written as DNA, the CDR3 is TGTGCCAGTAGCTACAGGGGCGGCTACAATGAGCAGTTCTTC.

The rearrangement joins TRBV29-1 to TRBJ1-2; the D is unclear. Trimming stripped 7 bases from V and 8 bases from J, with 11 bases between. Looked up from germline, CDR1 is SQVTM and CDR2 is ANQGSEA. The CDR3 sequence is 10 residues long. This CDR3 is CSAGEPGYTF. As DNA, the CDR3 is TGCAGCGCGGGAGAGCCAGGCTACACCTTC. Using reference TRBV29-1 and TRBJ1-2 for the parts outside the CDR3, the full variable domain is SAVISQKPSRDICQRGTSLTIQCQVDSQVTMMFWYRQQPGQSLTLIATANQGSEATYESGFVIDKFPISRPNLTFSTLTVSNMSPEDSSIYLCSAGEPGYTFGSGTRLTVV.

This clone appeared a few times. V and J are TRBV3-1 (or the pseudogene TRBV3-2) and TRBJ1-4; the D is unclear. Germline CDR1 reads LGHDT; CDR2 reads YNNKEL (reference sequence). The CDR3 extends over 16 amino acids. With 6 bases removed from V and 0 bases from J, the gap between germline ends came to 14 bases. The CDR3 DNA reads as TGTGCCAGCAGTTTATCGTTCGCACCAACTAATGAAAAACTGTTTTTT. Translated, it gives CASSLSFAPTNEKLFF.

The chain is built from TRBV19 and TRBJ2-3; possibly TRBD2 for D (7 bases). CDR1 and CDR2 from the germline V gene are LNHDA and SQIVND (reference sequence). This CDR3 region has 16 residues. V lost 5 bases and J 6 bases, leaving 21 bases between the germline ends. The chain's CDR3 is CASSSLPGGRGDTQYF. The CDR3 DNA follows: TGTGCCAGTAGTTCCCTCCCCGGGGGGCGGGGGGATACGCAGTATTTT.

The CDR3 coding sequence is TGTGCCAGCAGGGAGCTAGCGTTTGAGCAGTTCTTC. It is translated as CASRELAFEQFF. The J gene is TRBJ2-1, the V gene TRBV2; a weak D match, TRBD2 (6 bases). Trimming removed 6 bases from V and 9 bases from J, with 12 bases in between. The CDR3 consists of 12 residues. The germline gives CDR1 SNHLY, CDR2 FYNNEI.

The genes are TRBV12-5 and TRBJ1-6, with a weak D call TRBD1 (5 bases). Germline CDR1 and CDR2: LGHNT and FRNRAP. V lost 6 bases, J lost 6 bases, and 12 bases lay in between. This CDR3 region has 14 residues. Here the CDR3 reads CASGTSGANSPLHF. The CDR3 DNA sequence: TGTGCTAGTGGAACGTCCGGGGCTAATTCACCCCTCCACTTT. The entire variable domain, with the rest obtained from reference TRBV12-5 and TRBJ1-6, is as follows: DARVTQTPRHKVTEMGQEVTMRCQPILGHNTVFWYRQTMMQGLELLAYFRNRAPLDDSGMPKDRFSAEMPDATLATLKIQPSEPRDSAVYFCASGTSGANSPLHFGNGTRLTVT.

The V gene is TRBV18, the J gene TRBJ2-2; a possible D gene is TRBD1 (5 bases). CDR3 length equals 13 residues. Trimming took off 5 bases at V and 5 bases at J, with 9 bases between the two ends. Germline V gene lookup returns CDR1 KGHSH and CDR2 LQKENI. The CDR3 loop reads CASSTQGTGELFF. Here the CDR3 DNA reads TGTGCCAGCTCAACCCAGGGTACCGGGGAGCTGTTTTTT.

V is TRBV6-4 and J is TRBJ2-3; TRBD2 agrees at 12 bases. The junction had 10 bases not matched to a gene; V was cut back by 3 bases and J by 3 bases. The CDR3 totals 18 residues. Germline lookup yields CDR1 MRHNA and CDR2 SNTAGT. The CDR3, as DNA: TGTGCCAGCAGTGAAGCTAGCGGGGGGGCCGCGGGAACAGATACGCAGTATTTT. Its protein product is CASSEASGGAAGTDTQYF.

The gene calls are TRBV7-2 and TRBJ1-6; D is ambiguous. This CDR3 is 15 amino acids long. V was pared by 2 bases and J by 5 bases, with 10 bases between. Germline assignment: CDR1 SGHTA and CDR2 FQGNSA. In nucleotides, the CDR3 is TGTGCCAGCAGCTTATTGTCACAGAATAATTCACCCCTCCACTTT. This codes for CASSLLSQNNSPLHF. Based on the CDR3 plus reference TRBV7-2 and TRBJ1-6, the full variable domain is GAGVSQSPSNKVTEKGKDVELRCDPISGHTALYWYRQSLGQGLEFLIYFQGNSAPDKSGLPSDRFSAERTGGSVSTLTIQRTQQEDSAVYLCASSLLSQNNSPLHFGNGTRLTVT.

This clone was counted only a few times. The chain has TRBV12-3 or TRBV12-4 and TRBJ1-1; the D is unclear. Trimming took off 7 bases at V and 11 bases at J, with 20 bases between the two ends. The CDR3 is made up of 13 amino acids. This CDR3 is CASNLLDGGRAFF. The CDR3 DNA follows: TGTGCCAGCAACCTCCTCGATGGCGGGAGGGCTTTCTTT.